This T cell receptor (beta chain) comes out of a study of neoadjuvant anti-PD-1 for oral cavity cancer (dated by TCRdb to the early 2020s). Notes on the research overall: Before undergoing curative-intent surgical resection, most patients got three to four biweekly nivolumab doses at 3 mg/kg. Patients without progression received a fourth nivolumab dose around day 43 and underwent definitive surgical resection on days 50-56. Under RECIST 1.1, patients with complete response, partial response or stable disease were classed as responders, and patients with progression were classed as non-responders. The parent correlative cohort included 11 to 13 patients, with an approximately 35% response rate. General findings and caveats noted by the study authors: Greater tumor shrinkage correlated with larger post-treatment sizes of preexisting intratumoral clones, which suggests that expansion of preexisting clones contributed to response. A higher pretreatment blood Treg/Th17 ratio correlated with both higher pretreatment blood TCRbeta clonality and lower post-treatment tumor TCRbeta clonality. The TCR analyses had only three patients in each response group, and the authors called for validation in larger cohorts.

The time point label here, explained by the study, means: after neoadjuvant nivolumab, at surgical resection. None of the patients had received prior systemic or radiation treatment, and all were newly diagnosed with stage II-IVA oral cavity squamous cell carcinoma. The cohort was composed of patients with HPV-negative, locally advanced oral cavity squamous cell carcinoma. The samples were obtained from a longitudinal correlative study of a single-arm phase II trial testing neoadjuvant nivolumab in oral cavity squamous cell carcinoma. Subject-matched pre- and post-treatment PBMCs and tumors from three responders and three non-responders were subjected to genomic DNA-based TCRbeta sequencing. The Maxwell RSC DNA from Tissue kit was used to isolate genomic DNA from tumor tissue. The cysteine opens and the phenylalanine closes a CDR3 of 14 amino acids. Solely the CDR3 DNA is kept, with 42 bases framed from the first base. At the junction V is shortened by 6 bases and J by 4 bases; bases outside the gene matches: 6. The germline V gene gives CDR1 as ENHRY and CDR2 as SYGVKD.

Survey sequencing of tumors used two replicates per sample, and the tumor libraries mostly started from approximately 5.2 ug of input genomic DNA. The immunoSEQ hsTCRbeta kit was used to prepare TCRbeta libraries, following the manufacturer's instructions. An Illumina NovaSeq 6000 S4 flow cell was used to sequence the final libraries, which had first been combined to 3 nM. The study's processing was this. The immunoSEQ Analyzer was used for raw data preprocessing and quality control. The analysis was limited to productive rearrangements, and each clonotype was defined by a unique CDR3 amino acid sequence. Repertoire clonality was estimated as the Gini-Simpson index, computed with the R package tcR. Student's t test was used to compare Gini indices, and Pearson correlation was used to assess associations with tumor size change. TCRdb provides this immuneACCESS table in a form limited to in-frame rearrangements. Some clones are lacking; in checked studies, under half of them reflect an unresolved V gene, and why the rest are absent is not known. The V and J calls and clone size were taken over from that table, and D and trimming were inferred from the DNA. This sample is represented by approximately 15,000 clones; roughly 35% of them were singletons. Approximately 40% of the sample is in the top ten clones.

As for this clone: Its antigen is not yet known. There are no base qualities to consult, and no much larger clone falls within one base.

This specimen was tumor tissue, taken after nivolumab (anti-PD-1) treatment. The chain couples TRBV10-3 to TRBJ2-3; 8 middle bases align to TRBD1. The clonotype was recovered from a person between 40 and 80 years old with oral cavity squamous cell carcinoma. The CDR3 corresponds to CAIRSTGVADTQYF. The nucleotides are TGTGCCATCAGATCGACAGGGGTTGCAGATACGCAGTATTTT.